Below, 16 T cell receptor beta chains from the same sample are listed, as sequenced in a study of blood T cell repertoires in COVID-19. This table comes from immunoSEQ multiplex PCR, and its TCRdb copy is limited to in-frame clones, with some not included. The table lists 55,000 to 80,000 clones, 89% of them singletons, with roughly 9.6% in the top ten. The material sequenced was peripheral blood. These receptors came from an elderly man with acute or convalescent COVID-19.

This CDR3 is CASSLQGSSGTEAFF. CDR3 DNA sequence: TGTGCCAGCAGCCTACAGGGTAGCTCGGGCACTGAAGCTTTCTTT. The chain combines TRBV6-5 with TRBJ1-1; D is possibly TRBD1 (6 bases). Trimming removed 6 bases at V and 4 bases at J, with 18 bases between. Germline assignment: CDR1 MNHEY and CDR2 SVGAGI. This CDR3 contains 15 residues.

Points on this clone: A junction end diverges from the germline sequence, so it may reflect a read error. The CDR3 here is CASNYLNRGVYSPLHF. CDR3 sequence (DNA): TGTGCCAGCAATTACCTAAACAGGGGCGTTTATTCACCCCTCCACTTT. This chain links TRBV6-7 with TRBJ1-6; 7 bases map to TRBD1. TRBV6-7 is an ORF; its function is uncertain. The CDR3 loop spans 16 amino acids.

CDR3 DNA sequence: TGCGCCAGCAGTGAACAGGGACCAGGCATTCAGTACTTC. Translated: CASSEQGPGIQYF. The rearrangement links TRBV10-2 to TRBJ2-4; TRBD1 might be the D (6 bases). There are 13 residues in the CDR3. CDR1 and CDR2 from the germline V gene are WSHSY and SAAADI. Trimming stripped 3 bases from V and 9 bases from J, with 12 bases between.

This clone has only one observation. The V call is TRBV27, the J call TRBJ1-4; D is ambiguous. Germline V gene sequence: CDR1 MNHEY, CDR2 SMNVEV (reference sequence). The length of the CDR3 is 14 residues. Trimming took 2 bases from V and 7 from J, leaving 11 bases between them. The CDR3 protein is CASSLLGFGEKLFF. CDR3 nucleotides: TGTGCCAGCAGTTTACTCGGGTTCGGTGAAAAACTGTTTTTT.

The rearrangement uses TRBV25-1 and TRBJ1-2; 9 bases are shared with TRBD1. The germline V gene encodes CDR1 MGHDK and CDR2 SYGVNS. V shed 4 bases and J 5 bases; nucleotides not matched to a gene: 8. The CDR3 consists of 15 residues. The CDR3 DNA is TGTGCCAGCAGTGGGACAGGGGACCCGAGGTATGGCTACACCTTC. This gives the protein CASSGTGDPRYGYTF.

The V and J genes are TRBV12-5 and TRBJ1-2; D unclear. The ends were cut back, 2 bases at V and 8 bases at J, with 18 bases in the middle. This CDR3 spans 15 amino acids. Germline V gives CDR1 LGHNT, CDR2 FRNRAP. The DNA for the CDR3 is TGTGCTAGTGGTTTGTTGGGCAGGAGCCCGGGGGGCTACACCTTC. This translates into CASGLLGRSPGGYTF.

This clone was picked up a small number of times. The chain employs TRBV6-6 and TRBJ1-1; tentatively, D is TRBD1 (5 bases). V was shortened by 4 bases and J by 12 bases, with 21 bases between the two germline ends. This CDR3 comprises 14 residues. CDR1 MNHNY and CDR2 SVGAGI come from the germline V gene (reference sequence). Here the CDR3 DNA reads TGTGCCAGCAGTTCCAACCCCTCGGGCGGGGGTACTTTCTTT. Residues: CASSSNPSGGGTFF.

V is TRBV24-1 and J is TRBJ1-1; the match to TRBD1 covers 11 bases. From germline, CDR1 is KGHDR and CDR2 SFDVKD. The CDR3 spans 15 residues. The trim removed 9 bases at V and 0 bases at J, leaving 5 bases unmatched. As DNA, the CDR3 is TGTGCCACCCGGGACAGGGGGGCCCTGAACACTGAAGCTTTCTTT. This translates into CATRDRGALNTEAFF.

This chain connects TRBV3-1 (or the pseudogene TRBV3-2) to TRBJ2-5, with D possibly matching TRBD2 (5 bases). This CDR3 has 14 residues. Germline V gene data show CDR1 as LGHDT and CDR2 as YNNKEL (reference sequence). The ends were cut back, 5 bases at V and 5 bases at J, with 15 bases in the middle. The CDR3 region has the DNA TGTGCCAGCAGCTTTTCCGGACTTTTTGAGACCCAGTACTTC. The encoded protein is CASSFSGLFETQYF.

The chain carries TRBV2 and TRBJ1-2, with no clear D. This CDR3 comprises 13 residues. Trimming removed 8 bases at V and 5 bases at J, with 15 bases between. CDR1 is SNHLY, CDR2 FYNNEI, per germline. The CDR3 sequence: CASGWQRLYGYTF. DNA for the CDR3: TGTGCCAGCGGGTGGCAGAGGTTATATGGCTACACCTTC.

V and J are TRBV9 and TRBJ2-3; TRBD2 is a possible D gene (6 bases). Trimming cost V 3 bases and J 4 bases, with 15 bases left between them. CDR1 and CDR2 from the germline V gene are SGDLS and YYNGEE. The CDR3 runs 15 residues. This CDR3 reads CASSAEGGAPDTQYF. The CDR3 DNA is TGTGCCAGCAGCGCTGAGGGCGGGGCCCCAGATACGCAGTATTTT.

The chain links TRBV28 to TRBJ1-5, with a possible D match to TRBD1 (6 bases). Germline V CDR1 and CDR2: MDHEN, SYDVKM. Trimming removed 3 bases from V and 6 bases from J, with 15 bases in between. This CDR3 has 15 amino acids. The CDR3 nucleotides read TGTGCCAGCAGTTTCTTGCAGGGGACAACTCAGCCCCAGCATTTT. The encoded protein is CASSFLQGTTQPQHF.

The chain recombines TRBV30 with TRBJ2-1, with 10 positions matching TRBD2. V trimming: 4 bases; J trimming: 0 bases; junction bases outside the gene matches: 3. Germline lookup yields CDR1 GTSNPN and CDR2 SVGIG (reference sequence). The CDR3 runs 15 residues. As DNA, the CDR3 is TGTGCCTGGACTAGCGGGGGCAGCTCCTACAATGAGCAGTTCTTC. It translates to CAWTSGGSSYNEQFF.

CDR3 protein: CASSPPGIGSPLHF. For the CDR3, the DNA is TGTGCCAGCAGCCCTCCGGGAATAGGTTCACCCCTCCACTTT. This chain joins TRBV3-1 (or the pseudogene TRBV3-2) and TRBJ1-6; D ambiguous. This CDR3 has 14 residues. The V gene's germline CDR1 is LGHDT and CDR2 YNNKEL (reference sequence). V gave up 4 bases and J gave up 9 bases, with 13 bases separating them.

This CDR3 is CATSGTNTGELFF. The CDR3, as DNA: TGTGCCACCAGCGGGACGAACACCGGGGAGCTGTTTTTT. This chain uses TRBV6-5 with TRBJ2-2; 7 positions agree with TRBD2. Germline CDR1 reads MNHEY; CDR2 reads SVGAGI. With 10 bases clipped from V and 0 bases from J, the junction kept 2 bases outside the gene matches. The CDR3 length is 13 residues.

V and J are TRBV3-1 (or the pseudogene TRBV3-2) and TRBJ1-5, with 7 bases matching TRBD1. CDR1 and CDR2 from the germline V gene are LGHDT and YNNKEL (reference sequence). The junction had 13 bases not matched to a gene; V was cut back by 6 bases and J by 11 bases. The CDR3 has 14 residues. CDR3 region: CASSRQGEGGSQHF. DNA of the CDR3: TGTGCCAGCAGTCGACAGGGAGAGGGTGGGTCCCAGCATTTT.